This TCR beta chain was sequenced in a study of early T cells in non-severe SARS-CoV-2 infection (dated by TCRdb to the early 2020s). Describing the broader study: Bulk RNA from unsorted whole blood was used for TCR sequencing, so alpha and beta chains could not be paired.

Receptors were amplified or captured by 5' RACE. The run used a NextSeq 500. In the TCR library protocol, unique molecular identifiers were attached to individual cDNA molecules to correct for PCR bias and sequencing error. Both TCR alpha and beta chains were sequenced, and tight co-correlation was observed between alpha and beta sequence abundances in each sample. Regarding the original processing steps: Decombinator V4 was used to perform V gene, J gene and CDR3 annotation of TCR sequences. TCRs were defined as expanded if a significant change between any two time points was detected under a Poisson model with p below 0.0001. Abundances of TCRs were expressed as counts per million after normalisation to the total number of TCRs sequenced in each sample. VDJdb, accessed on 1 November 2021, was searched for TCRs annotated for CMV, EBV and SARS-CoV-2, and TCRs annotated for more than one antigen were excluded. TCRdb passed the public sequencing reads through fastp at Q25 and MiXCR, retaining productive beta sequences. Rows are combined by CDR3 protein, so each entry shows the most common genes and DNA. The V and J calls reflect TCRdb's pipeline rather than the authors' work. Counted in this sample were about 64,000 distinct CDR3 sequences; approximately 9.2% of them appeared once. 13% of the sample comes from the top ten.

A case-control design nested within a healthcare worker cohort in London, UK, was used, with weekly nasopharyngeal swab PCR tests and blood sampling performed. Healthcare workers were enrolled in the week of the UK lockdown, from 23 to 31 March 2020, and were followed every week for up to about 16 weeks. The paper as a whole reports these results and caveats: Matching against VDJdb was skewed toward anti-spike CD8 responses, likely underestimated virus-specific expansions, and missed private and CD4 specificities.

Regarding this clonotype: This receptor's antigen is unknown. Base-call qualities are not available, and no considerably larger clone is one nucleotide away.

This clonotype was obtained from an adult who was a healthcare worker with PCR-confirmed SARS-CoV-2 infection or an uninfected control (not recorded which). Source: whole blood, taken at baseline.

Here is the DNA: TGTGCCAGCAGTGAAATTTGGCTAGCCAAAAACATTCAGTACTTC. It encodes CASSEIWLAKNIQYF. This chain joins TRBV2 to TRBJ2-4, with no confidently assigned D gene. V was cut back by 2 bases and J by 0 bases, leaving a gap of 8 bases between them. The CDR3 has 15 amino acids, counting the end cysteine and phenylalanine. Left in the record is the CDR3 DNA by itself, 45 bases read in frame from the first base. From the germline V gene, CDR1 is SNHLY and CDR2 is FYNNEI.